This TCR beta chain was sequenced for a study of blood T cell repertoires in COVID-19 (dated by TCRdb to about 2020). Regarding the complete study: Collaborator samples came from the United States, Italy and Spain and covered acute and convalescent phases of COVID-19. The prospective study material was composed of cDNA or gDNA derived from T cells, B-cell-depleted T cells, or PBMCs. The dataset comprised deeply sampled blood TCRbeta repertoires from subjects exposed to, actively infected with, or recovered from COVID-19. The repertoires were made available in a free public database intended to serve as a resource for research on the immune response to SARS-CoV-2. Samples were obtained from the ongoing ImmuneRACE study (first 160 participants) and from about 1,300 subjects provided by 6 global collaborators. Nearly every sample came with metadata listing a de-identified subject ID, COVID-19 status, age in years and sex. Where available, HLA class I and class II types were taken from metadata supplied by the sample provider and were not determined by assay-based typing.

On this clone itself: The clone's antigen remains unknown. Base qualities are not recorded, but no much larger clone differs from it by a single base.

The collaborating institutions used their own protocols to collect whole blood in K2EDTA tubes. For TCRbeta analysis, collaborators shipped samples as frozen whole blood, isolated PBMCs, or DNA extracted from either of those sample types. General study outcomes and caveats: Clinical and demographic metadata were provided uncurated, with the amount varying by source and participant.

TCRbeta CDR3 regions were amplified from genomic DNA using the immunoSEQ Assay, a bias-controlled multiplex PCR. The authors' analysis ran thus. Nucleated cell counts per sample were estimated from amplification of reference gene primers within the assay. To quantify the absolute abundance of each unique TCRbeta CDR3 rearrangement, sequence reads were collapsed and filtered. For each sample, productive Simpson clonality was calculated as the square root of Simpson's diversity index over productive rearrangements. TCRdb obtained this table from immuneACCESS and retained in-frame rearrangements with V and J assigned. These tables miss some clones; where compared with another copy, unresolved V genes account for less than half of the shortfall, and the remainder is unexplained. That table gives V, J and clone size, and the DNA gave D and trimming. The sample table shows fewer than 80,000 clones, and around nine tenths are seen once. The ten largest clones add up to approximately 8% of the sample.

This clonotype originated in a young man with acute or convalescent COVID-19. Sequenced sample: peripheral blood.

This receptor has the CDR3 CASSSRNTDIQYF. The DNA is as follows: TGCGCCAGCAGCTCTAGAAATACGGACATTCAGTACTTC. The rearrangement joined TRBV5-1 to TRBJ2-4; the D gene identity is not certain. The CDR3 spans 13 residues, from the cysteine through the phenylalanine. Of the read, only the CDR3 DNA is kept; its 39 bases are in frame from base 1. From the germline V gene, CDR1 is SGHRS and CDR2 is YFSETQ. V is pared back by 3 bases and J by 8 bases, with 12 bases lying between the germline termini.